Below, 15 T cell receptor beta chains from the same sample are listed, as sequenced in a study of T cells in Graves' hyperthyroidism and ophthalmopathy. What was amplified from RNA transcripts were TCR beta CDR3 regions. HTBI primers were used for first-round RT-PCR of the TCR CDR3. Each CDR3 protein gets one entry after TCRdb re-called the multiplex PCR reads with MiXCR. Here the sample spans hundreds of thousands of distinct CDR3 sequences, roughly 46% being singletons. The sequenced sample consisted of peripheral blood or thyroid tissue (not recorded which). The source of these receptors is a woman younger than 35 with Graves' hyperthyroidism.

In its sample, this clonotype was seen once. CDR3 DNA: TGTGCCAGCAGCGTAGCTTTTGAGGACAGCTGGTTGGGAGAGACCCAGTACTTC. This translates into CASSVAFEDSWLGETQYF. This rearrangement joins TRBV9 to TRBJ2-5, with D perhaps matching TRBD1 (6 bases). The CDR3 runs 18 residues. V was pared by 0 bases and J by 4 bases, with 22 bases between. In germline, CDR1 is SGDLS, CDR2 YYNGEE. Together with reference TRBV9 and TRBJ2-5, the CDR3 gives the full variable domain: DSGVTQTPKHLITATGQRVTLRCSPRSGDLSVYWYQQSLDQGLQFLIQYYNGEERAKGNILERFSAQQFPDLHSELNLSSLELGDSALYFCASSVAFEDSWLGETQYFGPGTRLLVL.

V is TRBV20-1 and J is TRBJ1-5; maybe TRBD1 (5 bases). The length of the CDR3 is 14 residues. In germline, CDR1 is DFQATT, CDR2 SNEGSKA (reference sequence). Trimming removed 2 bases from V and 3 bases from J, with 11 bases in between. The CDR3 DNA follows: TGCAGTGCTAGAACGGGGGGGTTCAATCAGCCCCAGCATTTT. Translated: CSARTGGFNQPQHF.

The chain has TRBV7-2 and TRBJ2-7, with TRBD1 identical over 10 bases. The germline gives CDR1 SGHTA, CDR2 FQGNSA. V shed 5 bases and J 7 bases; nucleotides not matched to a gene: 8. This CDR3 region has 14 residues. The CDR3 nucleotides are TGTGCCAGCAGCACCCGACAGGGGGCGAGGGAGCAGTACTTC. This gives the protein CASSTRQGAREQYF.

Notes on this clonotype: One end of the junction fails to match germline, which may point to a read error. DNA of the CDR3: TGTGCCGGCAGCTTAGGCCCCGAGCAGTACTTC. Translated, it gives CAGSLGPEQYF. The chain couples TRBV7-8 to TRBJ2-7; D call uncertain. This CDR3 region has 11 residues. Per germline, CDR1 SGHVS and CDR2 FQNEAQ.

This clonotype was observed once. The rearrangement links TRBV11-1 to TRBJ1-1; no reliable D call. This CDR3 is built from 14 residues. CDR1 and CDR2 (germline): SGHAT, FQDESV (reference sequence). Between the trimmed V and J ends, which lost 1 base and 3 bases, there was a span of 9 bases. CDR3 sequence (DNA): TGTGCCAGCAGCTTAGTTTTGGGATACACTGAAGCTTTCTTT. Translated: CASSLVLGYTEAFF.

On this clonotype: This is likely a read error, given that the CDR3 carries no conserved phenylalanine or tryptophan at its end. The V and J genes are TRBV11-1 and TRBJ1-2; 7 bases agree with TRBD1. V was pared by 5 bases and J by 3 bases, with 9 bases of the junction left unmatched. This CDR3 has 15 amino acids. From germline, CDR1 is SGHAT and CDR2 FQDESV (reference sequence). For the CDR3, the DNA is TGTGCCAGCAGCCCTGGGACAGAGCTGGACTATGGCTACACCTCC. This codes for CASSPGTELDYGYTS.

This clonotype was observed at least ten times. J is TRBJ2-5 and V is TRBV7-2; the D call may be TRBD1 or TRBD2 (5 bases each). The CDR3 length is 15 residues. V was trimmed by 1 base and J by 5 bases, leaving 14 bases between them. CDR1 and CDR2 (germline): SGHTA, FQGNSA. CDR3: CASSLVKGIAETQYF. In nucleotides, the CDR3 is TGTGCCAGCAGCTTAGTCAAGGGGATAGCGGAGACCCAGTACTTC.

This clonotype was seen only a few times. A read error may produce the germline difference seen at one junction end. The chain carries TRBV7-9 and TRBJ1-2; possibly TRBD1 for D (6 bases). CDR1 is SEHNR and CDR2 is FQNEAQ in the germline V gene (reference sequence). This CDR3 comprises 13 residues. The CDR3 protein is CASSLGGWDGYTF. The CDR3 DNA reads as TGTGCCAGCAGTTTAGGGGGGTGGGATGGCTACACCTTC.

The chain employs TRBV24-1 and TRBJ1-2, with D uncertain. Deletions cut 9 bases from V and 5 bases from J, with 27 bases between. This CDR3 is 17 amino acids long. CDR1 is KGHDR, CDR2 SFDVKD, per germline. The CDR3 reads CATRPDNTGVFGYGYTF. The CDR3 nucleotides read TGTGCCACCCGACCCGATAACACCGGGGTCTTCGGTTATGGCTACACCTTC.

This clonotype has a handful of counts. V usage is TRBV20-1 and J usage is TRBJ2-7; TRBD1 or TRBD2 may be the D gene (5 bases each). This CDR3 spans 14 amino acids. Trimming took 3 bases from V and 5 from J, leaving 17 bases between them. Germline CDR1 is DFQATT and CDR2 is SNEGSKA (reference sequence). The CDR3 protein is CSASWGSLRDEQYF. The CDR3 DNA is TGCAGTGCTAGTTGGGGGTCGCTGAGGGACGAGCAGTACTTC.

This rearrangement joins TRBV15 to TRBJ1-5; D is unclear. Between the trimmed V and J ends, which lost 1 base and 7 bases, there was a span of 8 bases. The CDR3 totals 13 residues. Germline-derived CDR1 and CDR2 are LNHNV and YYDKDF (reference sequence). The CDR3 DNA reads TGTGCCACCAGCAGAGCGGTCTGGCAGCCCCAGCATTTT. Translated, it gives CATSRAVWQPQHF.

The CDR3 sequence is CASIPEQGSLYRYGYTF. The DNA for the CDR3 is TGTGCCAGCATCCCGGAACAGGGTTCCCTTTATCGGTATGGCTACACCTTC. The V gene is TRBV2, the J gene TRBJ1-2; D is possibly TRBD1 (6 bases). This CDR3 is built from 17 residues. Deletions cut 7 bases from V and 5 bases from J, with 26 bases between. Per germline, CDR1 SNHLY and CDR2 FYNNEI. The complete variable domain, with remaining parts taken from reference TRBV2 and TRBJ1-2, reads EPEVTQTPSHQVTQMGQEVILRCVPISNHLYFYWYRQILGQKVEFLVSFYNNEISEKSEIFDDQFSVERPDGSNFTLKIRSTKLEDSAMYFCASIPEQGSLYRYGYTFGSGTRLTVV.

The gene calls are TRBV2 and TRBJ1-5; D is perhaps TRBD1 (6 bases). V was trimmed by 7 bases and J by 7 bases, leaving 14 bases between them. Germline loops: CDR1 SNHLY, CDR2 FYNNEI. CDR3 length: 13 amino acids. The CDR3, as DNA: TGTGCCAGCAAGGAAGGGGGGTACCAGCCCCAGCATTTT. Protein sequence: CASKEGGYQPQHF.

The chain couples TRBV5-6 to TRBJ1-2, with D hard to call. The length of the CDR3 is 14 residues. Germline loops: CDR1 SGHDT, CDR2 YYEEEE. V was clipped by 0 bases and J by 3 bases, with 9 bases between them. The CDR3 coding sequence is TGTGCCAGCAGCTTGGTAGGCAATGACTATGGCTACACCTTC. It encodes CASSLVGNDYGYTF.

V and J are TRBV11-1 and TRBJ1-1; 8 bases are shared with TRBD1. This CDR3 spans 22 amino acids. V shed 0 bases, J shed 1 base, and the junction held 22 bases outside the gene matches. From germline, CDR1 is SGHAT and CDR2 FQDESV (reference sequence). CDR3 nucleotides: TGTGCCAGCAGCTTAGCCAAGACTAGTAGTACCGGGACAGGATTACCGAACACTGAAGCTTTCTTT. Translated: CASSLAKTSSTGTGLPNTEAFF.